The T cell receptor beta chain under discussion was sequenced for a study of prognosis after radiotherapy for stage I lung cancer. This clonotype appeared many times. It was by two-round multiplex PCR that TCR beta CDR3 was amplified from genomic DNA. With primers specific to each TRBV and TRBJ gene, the first-round PCR was performed. A single record per CDR3 protein comes from TCRdb applying MiXCR to the multiplex PCR reads. Counted here are fewer than 20,000 distinct CDR3 sequences, around two fifths occurring once; the ten biggest clones make up about 40%. This CDR3 region has 19 residues. CDR1 is DFQATT, CDR2 SNEGSKA, per germline (reference sequence). With 0 bases removed from V and 0 bases from J, the gap between germline ends came to 18 bases.

This receptor was obtained from a donor over 45 with non-small cell lung cancer. The sample was PBMCs, taken before or after stereotactic body radiation therapy (not recorded which). This chain joins TRBV20-1 and TRBJ2-6; maybe TRBD1 (6 bases). CDR3 residues: CSAREPGHGTYSGANVLTF. CDR3 DNA: TGCAGTGCTAGAGAACCGGGACATGGAACTTACTCTGGGGCCAACGTCCTGACTTTC.